Listed below are T cell receptor beta chains from one sample, sequenced in a study of post-analysis software for immune sequencing data. TCRdb used MiXCR to reprocess the PCR reads, holding one entry per CDR3 protein. This table holds about 820,000 distinct CDR3 sequences, around 50% found once. The sequenced sample consisted of blood. The receptors come from a girl under 18 with multiple sclerosis. Each CDR3 is given with its conserved first and last residue. D genes are given only for firm matches. Size is omitted from some rows. Given values are once, few, many or a class for expanded clones.

CASSQELQPNTGELFF	TGTGCCAGCAGCCAAGAATTACAGCCGAACACCGGGGAGCTGTTTTTT	NA	TRBV4-2	NA	TRBJ2-2
CASSLARTGNTIYF	TGTGCCAGCAGCTTAGCTCGGACTGGAAACACCATATATTTT	NA	TRBV7-9	NA	TRBJ1-3
CSAGQADTEAFF	TGCAGCGCTGGACAGGCAGACACTGAAGCTTTCTTT	NA	TRBV29-1	TRBD1	TRBJ1-1
CATSRDSFSYEQYF	TGTGCCACCAGCAGGGACAGTTTCTCCTACGAGCAGTACTTC	NA	TRBV15	NA	TRBJ2-7
CSARNNEQFF	TGCAGTGCTAGGAACAATGAGCAGTTCTTC	many	TRBV20-1	NA	TRBJ2-1
CASFRGESTDTQYF	TGCGCCAGCTTCAGAGGGGAAAGTACAGATACGCAGTATTTT	few	TRBV5-1	NA	TRBJ2-3
CSASGLAKNIQYF	TGCAGTGCTAGCGGACTAGCCAAAAACATTCAGTACTTC	few	TRBV20-1	NA	TRBJ2-4
CASSFTTGTNYGYTF	TGTGCCAGCAGCTTTACAACAGGGACTAACTATGGCTACACCTTC	NA	TRBV7-9	NA	TRBJ1-2
CASRRGDRGNGYTF	TGTGCCAGCAGAAGGGGGGACAGGGGAAATGGCTACACCTTC	NA	TRBV6-1	TRBD1	TRBJ1-2
CASSWDSPNGQFF	TGTGCCAGCAGCTGGGACAGCCCCAATGGGCAGTTCTTC	NA	TRBV7-3	TRBD1	TRBJ2-1
CSVDLGTDYEQYF	TGCAGCGTTGACTTAGGGACAGACTACGAGCAGTACTTC	NA	TRBV29-1	TRBD1	TRBJ2-7
CASSEQETQYF	TGTGCCAGCAGCGAACAAGAGACCCAGTACTTC	many	TRBV5-1	NA	TRBJ2-5
CASSSLPPAPTDTQYF	TGTGCCAGCAGCTCCCTACCCCCCGCCCCTACAGATACGCAGTATTTT	few	TRBV5-5	NA	TRBJ2-3
CASSLGPAQYF	TGTGCCAGCAGTTTGGGGCCGGCGCAGTACTTC	NA	TRBV12-3/TRBV12-4	NA	TRBJ2-5
CASRYRGGGARGYTF	TGTGCCAGCAGATACCGAGGGGGAGGAGCCAGGGGCTACACCTTC	NA	TRBV12-3/TRBV12-4	NA	TRBJ1-2
CASVRVLRDKNTEAFF	TGTGCCAGCGTGCGAGTTCTTCGGGACAAGAACACTGAAGCTTTCTTT	NA	TRBV27	NA	TRBJ1-1
CASSVGSSSAGAYEQYF	TGTGCCAGCAGCGTAGGGTCGTCGTCGGCGGGGGCCTACGAGCAGTACTTC	NA	TRBV9	TRBD2	TRBJ2-7
CSARAWGGEKGETQYF	TGCAGTGCTAGAGCGTGGGGGGGGGAGAAGGGAGAGACCCAGTACTTC	few	TRBV20-1	TRBD2	TRBJ2-5
CASSTRDLGYEQYF	TGTGCCAGCAGCACCCGGGACCTCGGCTACGAGCAGTACTTC	few	TRBV6-2/TRBV6-3	NA	TRBJ2-7
CASSAPNRGQETQYF	TGCGCCAGCAGCGCTCCGAACAGGGGACAAGAGACCCAGTACTTC	NA	TRBV5-1	TRBD1	TRBJ2-5
CASSQDRGQAREQYF	TGTGCCAGCAGCCAAGACCGGGGACAGGCGAGAGAGCAGTACTTC	NA	TRBV3-1	TRBD1	TRBJ2-7
CASSEGLAGENIEQFF	TGTGCCAGCAGTGAGGGACTAGCGGGAGAAAACATAGAGCAGTTCTTC	NA	TRBV2	TRBD2	TRBJ2-1
CASSQDLAGGPDTQYF	TGTGCCAGCAGCCAAGATCTAGCGGGGGGGCCGGATACGCAGTATTTT	NA	TRBV14	TRBD2	TRBJ2-3
CASSPGSGSTDTHYF	TGCGCCAGCTCTCCGGGAAGCGGGAGCACAGATACGCACTATTTT	NA	TRBV5-1	TRBD2	TRBJ2-3
CSASSPTRVGGAYNEQFF	TGCAGTGCTAGTAGTCCAACCCGGGTCGGGGGCGCCTACAATGAGCAGTTCTTC	once	TRBV20-1	NA	TRBJ2-1
CASSREGQGTEAFF	TGCGCCAGCAGCCGAGAGGGACAGGGGACTGAAGCTTTCTTT	NA	TRBV5-1	TRBD1	TRBJ1-1
CASSPLLGQQAYEQYF	TGTGCCAGCAGCCCGCTTTTGGGGCAGCAAGCCTACGAGCAGTACTTC	NA	TRBV27	NA	TRBJ2-7
CASKPVGGQETQYF	TGTGCCAGCAAACCCGTGGGGGGCCAAGAGACCCAGTACTTC	NA	TRBV12-3/TRBV12-4	NA	TRBJ2-5
CSARDRPGTNQPQHF	TGCAGTGCTAGAGATCGTCCGGGGACCAATCAGCCCCAGCATTTT	once	TRBV20-1	NA	TRBJ1-5
CSARDFSRSDYEQYF	TGCAGTGCTAGAGATTTTAGCAGGAGTGACTACGAGCAGTACTTC	few	TRBV20-1	NA	TRBJ2-7
CASSYSPDGETQYF	TGTGCCAGCAGTTACAGCCCGGATGGGGAGACCCAGTACTTC	NA	TRBV6-5	NA	TRBJ2-5
CASSQMSGRSTDTQYF	TGTGCCAGCAGCCAAATGAGCGGCAGGAGCACAGATACGCAGTATTTT	NA	TRBV9	NA	TRBJ2-3
CASSRDSPAYNEQFF	TGTGCCAGCAGTCGAGACTCTCCTGCCTACAATGAGCAGTTCTTC	NA	TRBV12-3/TRBV12-4	NA	TRBJ2-1
CASRTGGKSGSYEQYF	TGTGCCAGCAGGACAGGGGGCAAGAGTGGCTCCTACGAGCAGTACTTC	NA	TRBV7-8	TRBD1	TRBJ2-7
CASSDTGQDYNEQFF	TGTGCCAGCAGCGATACGGGACAGGACTACAATGAGCAGTTCTTC	few	TRBV6-4	TRBD1	TRBJ2-1
CASSQSYGYGYTF	TGTGCCAGCAGTCAGTCCTATGGCTATGGCTACACCTTC	NA	TRBV27	NA	TRBJ1-2
CAISESMGVHEQYF	TGTGCCATCAGTGAGTCGATGGGGGTACACGAGCAGTACTTC	few	TRBV10-3	NA	TRBJ2-7
CASSRQGTSYEQYF	TGTGCCAGCAGTCGCCAGGGGACCTCCTACGAGCAGTACTTC	few	TRBV12-3/TRBV12-4	NA	TRBJ2-7
CASSLAGGGGTDTQYF	TGTGCCAGCAGCTTAGCGGGCGGGGGGGGCACAGATACGCAGTATTTT	NA	TRBV7-3	TRBD2	TRBJ2-3
CSVAIGRYYEQYF	TGCAGCGTTGCGATCGGTCGGTACTACGAGCAGTACTTC	NA	TRBV29-1	NA	TRBJ2-7
CATSRDPKTGDGYTF	TGTGCCACCAGCAGAGATCCGAAGACAGGGGATGGCTACACCTTC	NA	TRBV15	TRBD1	TRBJ1-2
CASRQPQGPGNQPQHF	TGTGCCAGCAGGCAACCACAGGGCCCGGGCAATCAGCCCCAGCATTTT	NA	TRBV6-2/TRBV6-3	NA	TRBJ1-5
CASSLERGRAEQYF	TGTGCCAGCAGCTTGGAGAGGGGGCGCGCCGAGCAGTACTTC	NA	TRBV5-6	TRBD1	TRBJ2-7
CAGSADGETQYF	TGTGCCGGCAGCGCGGACGGGGAGACCCAGTACTTC	NA	TRBV5-4	NA	TRBJ2-5
CASSQDRASPLDEQFF	TGCGCCAGCAGCCAAGATCGAGCTTCGCCTTTGGATGAGCAGTTCTTC	NA	TRBV4-1	NA	TRBJ2-1
CASSEASGGGTGELFF	TGTGCCAGCAGTGAGGCTAGCGGGGGGGGGACCGGGGAGCTGTTTTTT	NA	TRBV6-2/TRBV6-3	TRBD2	TRBJ2-2
CASTRGGGGGTDTQYF	TGTGCCAGCACCCGTGGGGGTGGAGGGGGGACAGATACGCAGTATTTT	few	TRBV6-6	NA	TRBJ2-3
CASSLAVGNTEAFF	TGTGCCAGCAGCTTAGCGGTGGGGAACACTGAAGCTTTCTTT	NA	TRBV7-9	NA	TRBJ1-1
CASSWAEGQGSYEQYF	TGTGCCAGCAGCTGGGCTGAAGGACAGGGGTCCTACGAGCAGTACTTC	NA	TRBV7-2	TRBD1	TRBJ2-7
CASSLGLAGHDEQFF	TGTGCCAGCAGCTTAGGGCTAGCGGGCCACGATGAGCAGTTCTTC	NA	TRBV7-3	TRBD2	TRBJ2-1
CASSEQRGSPDTQYF	TGTGCCAGCAGTGAACAGCGGGGGAGCCCAGATACGCAGTATTTT	NA	TRBV6-4	TRBD2	TRBJ2-3
CSVRGGAGSEQYF	TGCAGCGTCAGGGGGGGCGCGGGATCCGAGCAGTACTTC	few	TRBV29-1	NA	TRBJ2-7
CSAQRGTNTEAFF	TGCAGCGCCCAGAGGGGTACGAACACTGAAGCTTTCTTT	few	TRBV29-1	NA	TRBJ1-1
CSVYSGVSYEQYF	TGCAGCGTTTACTCAGGGGTCTCCTACGAGCAGTACTTC	NA	TRBV29-1	NA	TRBJ2-7
CSALGLNEQYF	TGCAGCGCCCTGGGACTAAACGAGCAGTACTTC	NA	TRBV29-1	TRBD2	TRBJ2-7
CASSLKLGLAGSYEQYF	TGTGCCAGCAGCTTGAAGCTCGGACTAGCGGGATCCTACGAGCAGTACTTC	few	TRBV5-6	TRBD2	TRBJ2-7
CAISRSQAEDYNEQFF	TGTGCCATCAGTAGATCACAGGCGGAGGACTACAATGAGCAGTTCTTC	NA	TRBV10-3	NA	TRBJ2-1